This entry features one T cell receptor (beta chain) sequence. As yet, its antigen is unknown. This specimen comes from a study of vaccination effects on CD4 cells after COVID-19. Turning to the study itself: Every participant took two doses of the BNT162b2 or mRNA-1273 vaccine.

Expansion with viral peptide pools was applied to antigen-specific CD4+ T cells by the ViraFEST assay prior to sequencing. CD4+ T cells were isolated after 10 days of culture. Nobody among the vaccine recipients had prior SARS-CoV-2 infection (nucleocapsid antibodies were negative). The germline V gene has CDR1 SGHRS and CDR2 YFSETQ. The CDR3 loop spans 13 amino acids. V trimming: 5 bases; J trimming: 2 bases; junction bases outside the gene matches: 3. The table came from immunoSEQ multiplex PCR; TCRdb's copy has only in-frame clones and leaves some out. The data show about 43,000 clones, roughly 72% seen once.

The gene calls are TRBV5-1 and TRBJ2-5; 7 nucleotides align to TRBD2. The sequences come from CD4+ T cells from PBMCs cultured with SARS-CoV-2 spike peptides, collected before COVID-19 vaccination. The receptor was derived from a human donor who received a COVID-19 vaccine. CDR3 coding DNA: TGCGCCAGCAGTCTGGGGGGGCAAGAGACCCAGTACTTC. Its protein product is CASSLGGQETQYF.